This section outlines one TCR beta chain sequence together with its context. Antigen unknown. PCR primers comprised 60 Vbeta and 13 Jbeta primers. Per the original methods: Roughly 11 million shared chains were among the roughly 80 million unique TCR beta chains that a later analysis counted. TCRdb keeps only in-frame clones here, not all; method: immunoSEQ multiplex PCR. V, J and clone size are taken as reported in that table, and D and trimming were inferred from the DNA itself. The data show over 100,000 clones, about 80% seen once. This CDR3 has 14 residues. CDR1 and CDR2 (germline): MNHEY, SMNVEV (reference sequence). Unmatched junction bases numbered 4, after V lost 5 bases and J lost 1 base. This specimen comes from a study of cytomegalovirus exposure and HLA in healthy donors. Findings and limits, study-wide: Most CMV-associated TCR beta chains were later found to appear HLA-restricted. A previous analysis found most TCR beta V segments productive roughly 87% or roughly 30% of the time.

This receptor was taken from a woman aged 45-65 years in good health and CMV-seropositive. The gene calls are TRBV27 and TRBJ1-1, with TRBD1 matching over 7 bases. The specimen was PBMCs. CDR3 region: CASSIDRANTEAFF. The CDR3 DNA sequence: TGTGCCAGCAGTATCGACAGGGCGAACACTGAAGCTTTCTTT.